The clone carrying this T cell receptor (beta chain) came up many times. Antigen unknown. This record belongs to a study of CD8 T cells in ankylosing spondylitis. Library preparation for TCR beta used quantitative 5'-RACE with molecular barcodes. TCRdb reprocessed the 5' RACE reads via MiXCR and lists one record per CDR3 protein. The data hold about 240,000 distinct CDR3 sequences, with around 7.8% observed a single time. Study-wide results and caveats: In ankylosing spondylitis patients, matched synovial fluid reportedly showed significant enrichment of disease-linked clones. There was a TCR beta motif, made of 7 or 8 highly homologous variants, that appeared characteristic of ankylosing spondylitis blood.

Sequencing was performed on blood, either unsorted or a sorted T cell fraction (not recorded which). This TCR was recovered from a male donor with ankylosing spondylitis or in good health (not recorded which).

The CDR3 sequence is CASSLERPRGELFF. The DNA of the CDR3 is TGTGCCAGCAGCTTAGAGCGGCCGAGAGGGGAGCTGTTTTTT. V gene TRBV7-2 combines with J gene TRBJ2-2; possible D gene TRBD2, 5 bases. Germline CDR1 is SGHTA and CDR2 is FQGNSA. This CDR3 comprises 14 residues. V was clipped by 1 base and J by 8 bases, with 11 bases between them.